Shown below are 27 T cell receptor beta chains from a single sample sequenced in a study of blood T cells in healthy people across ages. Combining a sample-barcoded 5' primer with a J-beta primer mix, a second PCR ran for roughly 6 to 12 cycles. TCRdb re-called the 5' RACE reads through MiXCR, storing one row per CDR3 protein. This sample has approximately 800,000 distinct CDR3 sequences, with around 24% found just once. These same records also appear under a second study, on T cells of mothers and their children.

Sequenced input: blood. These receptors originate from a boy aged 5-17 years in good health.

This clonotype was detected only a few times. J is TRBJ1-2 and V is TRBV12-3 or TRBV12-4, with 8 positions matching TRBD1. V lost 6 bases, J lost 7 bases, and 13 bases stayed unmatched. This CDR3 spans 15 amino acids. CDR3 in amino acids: CASSLYADRAFGYTF. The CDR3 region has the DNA TGTGCCAGCAGCCTATACGCGGACAGGGCTTTTGGCTACACCTTC.

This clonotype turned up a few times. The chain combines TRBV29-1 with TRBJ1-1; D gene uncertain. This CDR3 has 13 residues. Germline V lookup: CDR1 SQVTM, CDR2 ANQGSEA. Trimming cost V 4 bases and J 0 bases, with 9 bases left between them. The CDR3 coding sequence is TGCAGCGTTGGCCTCCTGATGAACACTGAAGCTTTCTTT. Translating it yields CSVGLLMNTEAFF. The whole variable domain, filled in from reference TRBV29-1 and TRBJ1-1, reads SAVISQKPSRDICQRGTSLTIQCQVDSQVTMMFWYRQQPGQSLTLIATANQGSEATYESGFVIDKFPISRPNLTFSTLTVSNMSPEDSSIYLCSVGLLMNTEAFFGQGTRLTVV.

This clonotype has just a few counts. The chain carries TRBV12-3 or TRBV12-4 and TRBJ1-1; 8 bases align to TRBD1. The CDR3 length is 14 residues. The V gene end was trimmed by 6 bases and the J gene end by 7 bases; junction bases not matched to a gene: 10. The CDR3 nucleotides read TGTGCCAGCAGCCCGGGACAGGACATGCTTGAAGCTTTCTTT. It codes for CASSPGQDMLEAFF.

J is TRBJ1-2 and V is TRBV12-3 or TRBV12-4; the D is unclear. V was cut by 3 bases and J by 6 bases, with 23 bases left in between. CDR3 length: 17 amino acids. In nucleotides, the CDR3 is TGTGCCAGCAGTTTTATCTCCCATTCACCCCCACTGGATGGCTACACCTTC. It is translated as CASSFISHSPPLDGYTF.

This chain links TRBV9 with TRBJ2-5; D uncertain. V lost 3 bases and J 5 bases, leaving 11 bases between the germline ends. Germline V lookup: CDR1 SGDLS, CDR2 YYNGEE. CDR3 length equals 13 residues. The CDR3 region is CASSEGRWETQYF. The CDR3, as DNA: TGTGCCAGCAGCGAAGGACGGTGGGAGACCCAGTACTTC. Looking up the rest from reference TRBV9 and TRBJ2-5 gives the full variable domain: DSGVTQTPKHLITATGQRVTLRCSPRSGDLSVYWYQQSLDQGLQFLIQYYNGEERAKGNILERFSAQQFPDLHSELNLSSLELGDSALYFCASSEGRWETQYFGPGTRLLVL.

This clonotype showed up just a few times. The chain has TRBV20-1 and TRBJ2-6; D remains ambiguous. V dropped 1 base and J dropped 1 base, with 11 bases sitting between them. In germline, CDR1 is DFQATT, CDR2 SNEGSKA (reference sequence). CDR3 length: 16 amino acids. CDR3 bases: TGCAGTGCTAGAGGGGGTGGGAAATCTGGGGCCAACGTCCTGACTTTC. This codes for CSARGGGKSGANVLTF.

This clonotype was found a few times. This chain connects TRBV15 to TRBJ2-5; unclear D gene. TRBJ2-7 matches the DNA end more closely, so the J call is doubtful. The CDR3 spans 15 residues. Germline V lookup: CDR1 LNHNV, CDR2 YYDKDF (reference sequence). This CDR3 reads CATSPEWGTYSEQYF. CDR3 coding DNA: TGTGCCACCAGCCCCGAATGGGGTACCTACTCCGAGCAGTACTTC.

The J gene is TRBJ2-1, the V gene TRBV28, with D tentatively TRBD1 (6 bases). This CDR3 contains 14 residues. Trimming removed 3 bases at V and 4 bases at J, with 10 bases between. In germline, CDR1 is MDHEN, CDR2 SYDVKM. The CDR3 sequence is CASSLVRGYNEQFF. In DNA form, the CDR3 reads TGTGCCAGCAGTTTGGTCAGGGGTTACAATGAGCAGTTCTTC.

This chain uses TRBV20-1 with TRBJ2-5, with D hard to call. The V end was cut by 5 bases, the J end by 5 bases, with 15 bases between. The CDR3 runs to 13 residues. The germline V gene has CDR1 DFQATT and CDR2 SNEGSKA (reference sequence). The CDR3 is CSAPRMATETQYF. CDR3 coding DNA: TGCAGTGCTCCCAGGATGGCTACTGAGACCCAGTACTTC.

CDR3 residues: CASSQLSSYEQYF. The CDR3 coding sequence is TGTGCCAGCAGCCAACTCAGCTCCTACGAGCAGTACTTC. The genes are TRBV14 and TRBJ2-7; D gene uncertain. V was pared by 2 bases and J by 0 bases, with 5 bases between. The CDR3 is 13 amino acids. CDR1 is SGHDN, CDR2 FVKESK, per germline.

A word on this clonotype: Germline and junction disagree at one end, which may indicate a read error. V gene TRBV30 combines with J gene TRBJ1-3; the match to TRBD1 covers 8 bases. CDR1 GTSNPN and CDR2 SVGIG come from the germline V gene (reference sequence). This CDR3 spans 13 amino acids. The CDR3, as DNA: TGTGCCTGGAGTTCCGGACAGGGAAACACCATACATTTT. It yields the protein CAWSSGQGNTIHF.

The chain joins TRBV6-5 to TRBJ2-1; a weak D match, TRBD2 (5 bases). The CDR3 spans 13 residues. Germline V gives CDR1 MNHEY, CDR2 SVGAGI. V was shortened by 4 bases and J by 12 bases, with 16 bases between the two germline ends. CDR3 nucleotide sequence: TGTGCCAGCAGTTCAGGACGGGATGGAAGGCAGTTCTTC. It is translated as CASSSGRDGRQFF.

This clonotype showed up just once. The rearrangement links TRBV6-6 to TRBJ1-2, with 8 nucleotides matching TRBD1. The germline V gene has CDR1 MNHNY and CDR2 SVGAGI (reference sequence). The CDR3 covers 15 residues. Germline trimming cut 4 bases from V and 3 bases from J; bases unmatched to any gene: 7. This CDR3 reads CASSFATGADYGYTF. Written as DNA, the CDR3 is TGTGCCAGCAGTTTCGCGACAGGGGCAGACTATGGCTACACCTTC.

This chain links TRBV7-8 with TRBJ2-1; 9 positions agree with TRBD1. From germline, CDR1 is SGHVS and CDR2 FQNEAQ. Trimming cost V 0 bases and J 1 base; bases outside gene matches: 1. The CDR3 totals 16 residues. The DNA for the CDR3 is TGTGCCAGCAGCTTAGCGGGACAGGGATCCTACAATGAGCAGTTCTTC. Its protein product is CASSLAGQGSYNEQFF.

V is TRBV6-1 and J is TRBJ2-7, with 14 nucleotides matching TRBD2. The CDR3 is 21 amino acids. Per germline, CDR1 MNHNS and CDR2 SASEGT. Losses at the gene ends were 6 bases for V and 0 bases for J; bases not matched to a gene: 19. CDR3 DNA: TGTGCCAGCAGCCCCCCGGGACTAGCGGGGGCCCATACGACGAGCTCCTACGAGCAGTACTTC. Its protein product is CASSPPGLAGAHTTSSYEQYF.

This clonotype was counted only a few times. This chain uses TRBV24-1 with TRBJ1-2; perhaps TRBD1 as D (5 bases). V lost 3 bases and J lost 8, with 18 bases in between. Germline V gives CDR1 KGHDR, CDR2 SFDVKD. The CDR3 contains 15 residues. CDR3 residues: CATSDPNRRGGGYTF. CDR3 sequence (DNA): TGTGCCACCAGTGATCCAAACAGGCGAGGTGGGGGCTACACCTTC.

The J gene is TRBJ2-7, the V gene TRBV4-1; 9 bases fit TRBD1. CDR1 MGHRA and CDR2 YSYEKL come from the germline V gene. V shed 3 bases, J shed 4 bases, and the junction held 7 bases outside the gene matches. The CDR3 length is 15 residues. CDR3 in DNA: TGCGCCAGCAGCCATGTACAGGGGGCAGGGTACGAGCAGTACTTC. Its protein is CASSHVQGAGYEQYF.

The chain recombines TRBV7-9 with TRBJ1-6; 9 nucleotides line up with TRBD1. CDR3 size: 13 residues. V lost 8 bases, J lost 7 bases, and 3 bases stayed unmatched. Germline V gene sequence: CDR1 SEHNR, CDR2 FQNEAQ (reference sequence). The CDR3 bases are TGTGCCAGCGGGGACAGGGTCAATTCACCCCTCCACTTT. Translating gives CASGDRVNSPLHF.

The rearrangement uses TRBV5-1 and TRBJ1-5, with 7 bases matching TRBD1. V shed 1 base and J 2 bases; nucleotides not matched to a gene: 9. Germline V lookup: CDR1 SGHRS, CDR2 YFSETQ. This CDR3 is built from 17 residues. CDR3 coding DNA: TGCGCCAGCAGCTTGTTCCCGGAGGGGACAGGCAATCAGCCCCAGCATTTT. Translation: CASSLFPEGTGNQPQHF.

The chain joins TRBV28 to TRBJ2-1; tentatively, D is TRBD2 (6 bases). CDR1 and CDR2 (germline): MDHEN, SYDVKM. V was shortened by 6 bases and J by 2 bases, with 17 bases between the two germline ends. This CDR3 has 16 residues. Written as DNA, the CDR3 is TGTGCCAGCAGGGGTTCCACGATAGCGGCCTACAATGAGCAGTTCTTC. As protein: CASRGSTIAAYNEQFF.

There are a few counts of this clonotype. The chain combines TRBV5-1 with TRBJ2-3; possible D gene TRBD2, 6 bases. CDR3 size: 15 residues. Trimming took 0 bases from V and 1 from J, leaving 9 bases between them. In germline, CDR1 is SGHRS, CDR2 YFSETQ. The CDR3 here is CASSLEVAGTDTQYF. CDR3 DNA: TGCGCCAGCAGCTTGGAAGTAGCGGGCACAGATACGCAGTATTTT.

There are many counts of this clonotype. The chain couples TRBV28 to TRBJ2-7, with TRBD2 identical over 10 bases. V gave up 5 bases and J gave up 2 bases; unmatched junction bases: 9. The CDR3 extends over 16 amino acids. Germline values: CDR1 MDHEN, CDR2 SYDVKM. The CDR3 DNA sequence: TGTGCCAGCAGTCCGCTGGGAACTAGCGGGGCCTACGAGCAGTACTTC. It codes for CASSPLGTSGAYEQYF.

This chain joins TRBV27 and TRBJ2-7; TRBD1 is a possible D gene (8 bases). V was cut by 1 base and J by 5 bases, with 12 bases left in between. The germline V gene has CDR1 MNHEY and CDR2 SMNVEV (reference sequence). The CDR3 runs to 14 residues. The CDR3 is CASSLYTGGDEQYF. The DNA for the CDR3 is TGTGCCAGCAGTTTATATACAGGGGGGGACGAGCAGTACTTC.

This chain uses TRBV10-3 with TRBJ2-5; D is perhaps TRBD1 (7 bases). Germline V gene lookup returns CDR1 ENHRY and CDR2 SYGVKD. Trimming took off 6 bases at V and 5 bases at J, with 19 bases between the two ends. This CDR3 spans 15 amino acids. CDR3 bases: TGTGCCATCAGCGGGGGCCGACAGGGAACGGAGACCCAGTACTTC. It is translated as CAISGGRQGTETQYF.

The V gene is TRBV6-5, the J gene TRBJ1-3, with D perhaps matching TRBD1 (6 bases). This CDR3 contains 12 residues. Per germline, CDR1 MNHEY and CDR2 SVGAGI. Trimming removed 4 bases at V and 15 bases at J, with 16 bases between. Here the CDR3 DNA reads TGTGCCAGCAGTTCAAGCGGGGGGGCCCGATATTTT. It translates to CASSSSGGARYF.

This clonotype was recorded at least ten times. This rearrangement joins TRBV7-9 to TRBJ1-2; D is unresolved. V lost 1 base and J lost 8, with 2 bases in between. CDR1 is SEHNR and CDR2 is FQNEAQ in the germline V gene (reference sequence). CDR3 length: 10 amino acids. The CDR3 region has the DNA TGTGCCAGCAGCTTAGAGGGCTACACCTTC. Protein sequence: CASSLEGYTF.

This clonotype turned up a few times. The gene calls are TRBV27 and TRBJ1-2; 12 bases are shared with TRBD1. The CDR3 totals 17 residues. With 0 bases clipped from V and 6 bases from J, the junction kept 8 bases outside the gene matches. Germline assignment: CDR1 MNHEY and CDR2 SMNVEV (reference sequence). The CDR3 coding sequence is TGTGCCAGCAGTTTATCTGCCGGGACAGGGGGCATTAATGGCTACACCTTC. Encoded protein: CASSLSAGTGGINGYTF.